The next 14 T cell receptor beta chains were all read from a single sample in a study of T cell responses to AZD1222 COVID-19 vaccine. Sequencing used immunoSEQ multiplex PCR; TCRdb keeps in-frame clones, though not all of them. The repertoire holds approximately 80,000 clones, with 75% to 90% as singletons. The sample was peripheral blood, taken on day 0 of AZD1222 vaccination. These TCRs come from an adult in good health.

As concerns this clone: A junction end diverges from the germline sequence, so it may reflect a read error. The DNA of the CDR3 is TGTGCCAGCAGCCAGAGAGTCGGGGCCGCTTTGAATACTGAAGCTTTCTTT. Translated, it gives CASSQRVGAALNTEAFF. The chain has TRBV3-1 (or the pseudogene TRBV3-2) and TRBJ1-1, with D perhaps TRBD1 (5 bases). This CDR3 has 17 residues. Germline V gene sequence: CDR1 LGHDT, CDR2 YNNKEL (reference sequence).

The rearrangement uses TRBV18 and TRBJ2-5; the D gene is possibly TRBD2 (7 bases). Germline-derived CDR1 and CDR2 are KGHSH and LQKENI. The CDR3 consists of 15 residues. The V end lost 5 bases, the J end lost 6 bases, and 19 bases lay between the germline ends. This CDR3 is CASSGSAGAAQTQYF. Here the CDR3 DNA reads TGTGCCAGCTCAGGGTCCGCGGGGGCCGCACAGACCCAGTACTTC.

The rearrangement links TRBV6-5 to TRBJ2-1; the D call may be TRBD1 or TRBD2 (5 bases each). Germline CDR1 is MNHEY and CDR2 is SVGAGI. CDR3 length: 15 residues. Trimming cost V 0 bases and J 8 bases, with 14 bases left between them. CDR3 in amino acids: CASSYSNVGVYEQFF. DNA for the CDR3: TGTGCCAGCAGTTACTCGAACGTGGGGGTCTATGAGCAGTTCTTC.

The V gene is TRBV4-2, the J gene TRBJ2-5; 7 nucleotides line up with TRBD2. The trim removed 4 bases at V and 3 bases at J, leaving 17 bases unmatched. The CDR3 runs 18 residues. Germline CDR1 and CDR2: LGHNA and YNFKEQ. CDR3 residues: CASSPGLSGGGVEETQYF. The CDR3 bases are TGTGCCAGCAGCCCAGGATTATCGGGGGGAGGGGTCGAAGAGACCCAGTACTTC.

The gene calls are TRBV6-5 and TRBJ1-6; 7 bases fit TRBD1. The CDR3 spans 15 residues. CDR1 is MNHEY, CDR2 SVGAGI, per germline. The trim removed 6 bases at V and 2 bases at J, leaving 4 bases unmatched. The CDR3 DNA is TGTGCCAGCAGCCGGGACAGACCCTATAATTCACCCCTCCACTTT. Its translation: CASSRDRPYNSPLHF.

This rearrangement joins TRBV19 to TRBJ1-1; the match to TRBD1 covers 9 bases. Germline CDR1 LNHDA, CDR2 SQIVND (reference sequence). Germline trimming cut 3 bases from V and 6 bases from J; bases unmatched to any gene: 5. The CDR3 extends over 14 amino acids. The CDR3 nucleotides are TGTGCCAGTAGTATCCTGACAGGGGGGGCTGAAGCTTTCTTT. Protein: CASSILTGGAEAFF.

The CDR3 nucleotides read TGTGCCAGCAGTTTACTGGGGTTTCCTGAGACCCAGTACTTC. It translates to CASSLLGFPETQYF. V gene TRBV27 combines with J gene TRBJ2-5; no firm D call. CDR3 size: 14 residues. Trimming cost V 2 bases and J 5 bases, with 12 bases left between them. Looked up from germline, CDR1 is MNHEY and CDR2 is SMNVEV (reference sequence).

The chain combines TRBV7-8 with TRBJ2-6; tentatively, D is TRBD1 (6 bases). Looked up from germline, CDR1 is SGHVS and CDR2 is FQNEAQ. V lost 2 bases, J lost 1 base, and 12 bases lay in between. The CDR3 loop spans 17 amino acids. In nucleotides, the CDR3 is TGTGCCAGCAGCTTACAGACAGGCCTTTCTGGGGCCAACGTCCTGACTTTC. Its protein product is CASSLQTGLSGANVLTF.

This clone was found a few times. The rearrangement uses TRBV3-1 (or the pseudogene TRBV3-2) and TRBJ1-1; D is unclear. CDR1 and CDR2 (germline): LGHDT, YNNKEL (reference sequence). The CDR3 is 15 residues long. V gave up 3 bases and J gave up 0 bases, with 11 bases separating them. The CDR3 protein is CASSHITDLNTEAFF. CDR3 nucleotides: TGTGCCAGCAGCCACATTACAGACCTGAACACTGAAGCTTTCTTT.

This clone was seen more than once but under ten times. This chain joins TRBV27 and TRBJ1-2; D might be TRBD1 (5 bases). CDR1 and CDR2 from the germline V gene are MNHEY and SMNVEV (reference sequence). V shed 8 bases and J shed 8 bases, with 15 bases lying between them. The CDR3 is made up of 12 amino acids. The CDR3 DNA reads TGTGCCAGCGGGGGTTTAACGACAGGCTACACCTTC. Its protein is CASGGLTTGYTF.

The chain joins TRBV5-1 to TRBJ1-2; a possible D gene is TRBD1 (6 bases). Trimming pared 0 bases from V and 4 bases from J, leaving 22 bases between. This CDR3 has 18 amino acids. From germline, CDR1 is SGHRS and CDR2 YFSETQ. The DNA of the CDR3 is TGCGCCAGCAGCTTGGTAACAGGGAATGGGGTTTTTGGCTATGGCTACACCTTC. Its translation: CASSLVTGNGVFGYGYTF.

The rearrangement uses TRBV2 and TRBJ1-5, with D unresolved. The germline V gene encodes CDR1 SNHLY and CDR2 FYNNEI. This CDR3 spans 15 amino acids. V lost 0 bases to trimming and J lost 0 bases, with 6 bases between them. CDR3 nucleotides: TGTGCCAGCAGTGAAGCGCGTATTAGCAATCAGCCCCAGCATTTT. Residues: CASSEARISNQPQHF.

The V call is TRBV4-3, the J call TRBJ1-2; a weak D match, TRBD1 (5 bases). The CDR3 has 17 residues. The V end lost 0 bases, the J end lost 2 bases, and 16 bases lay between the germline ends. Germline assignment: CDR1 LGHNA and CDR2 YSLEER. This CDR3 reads CASSQDLAGSWNYGYTF. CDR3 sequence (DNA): TGCGCCAGCAGCCAAGATCTTGCAGGGTCGTGGAACTATGGCTACACCTTC.

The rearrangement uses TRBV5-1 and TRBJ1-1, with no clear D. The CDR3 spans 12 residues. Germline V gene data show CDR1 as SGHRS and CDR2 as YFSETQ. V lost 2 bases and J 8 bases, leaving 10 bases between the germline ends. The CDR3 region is CASSFSAGEAFF. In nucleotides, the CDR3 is TGCGCCAGCAGCTTCTCGGCAGGCGAAGCTTTCTTT.